These 10 T cell receptor beta chains were sequenced from one sample in a study of Ad26.COV2.S vaccination and SARS-CoV-2 variants. Treatment: about 20 received Ad26.COV2.S at low or high dose, single or two shots; about 5 received placebo; per-sample allocation not given. Collection of samples fell on day 63 after the first vaccine or placebo injection. The method was immunoSEQ multiplex PCR; TCRdb's version includes in-frame clones alone and lacks a portion of them. The sample has a few hundred thousand clones; 90% are singletons. The material sequenced was peripheral blood, taken in a trial of Ad26.COV2.S vaccine versus placebo. These receptors were collected from a person aged 18 to 59 who received the Ad26.COV2.S COVID-19 vaccine or a placebo.

The chain uses TRBV24-1 and TRBJ2-5; D is possibly TRBD1 (5 bases). Germline loops: CDR1 KGHDR, CDR2 SFDVKD. This CDR3 contains 15 residues. V lost 0 bases, J lost 0 bases, and 7 bases lay in between. The CDR3 region is CATSDLLDNQETQYF. In DNA form, the CDR3 reads TGTGCCACCAGTGATTTGCTGGACAACCAAGAGACCCAGTACTTC.

V and J are TRBV24-1 and TRBJ2-1, with 10 bases fitting TRBD1. The ends lost 7 bases at V and 5 bases at J; junction bases unmatched: 7. The CDR3 contains 15 residues. Germline assignment: CDR1 KGHDR and CDR2 SFDVKD. The DNA for the CDR3 is TGTGCCACCAGGGGGACAGGGGAACTTCACAATGAGCAGTTCTTC. As protein: CATRGTGELHNEQFF.

This chain uses TRBV9 with TRBJ2-5, with 16 bases matching TRBD2. Trimming removed 4 bases from V and 5 bases from J; junction bases left unmatched: 8. The CDR3 runs to 17 residues. CDR1 and CDR2 (germline): SGDLS, YYNGEE. In DNA form, the CDR3 reads TGTGCCAGCAGCACGGGACTAGCGGGAGGGCGTGAGGAGACCCAGTACTTC. Its protein is CASSTGLAGGREETQYF.

Only one count was recorded for this clone. This chain uses TRBV9 with TRBJ2-2; tentatively, D is TRBD1 or TRBD2 (5 bases each). Germline lookup yields CDR1 SGDLS and CDR2 YYNGEE. Trimming stripped 4 bases from V and 2 bases from J, with 12 bases between. The CDR3 covers 15 residues. The CDR3 here is CASSLGTRNTGELFF. The DNA for the CDR3 is TGTGCCAGCAGCCTCGGGACGCGAAACACCGGGGAGCTGTTTTTT.

This sequence joins TRBV6-1 and TRBJ1-5; tentatively, D is TRBD1 (5 bases). This CDR3 region has 14 residues. The germline V and J ends were trimmed by 0 bases and 7 bases, with 10 bases remaining between them. Germline lookup yields CDR1 MNHNS and CDR2 SASEGT. In DNA, the CDR3 is TGTGCCAGCAGTGAAGCGCAGGGTGAGCAGCCCCAGCATTTT. Translating gives CASSEAQGEQPQHF.

This chain's CDR3 is CASSLGGANTGELFF. CDR3 DNA: TGTGCCAGCAGTTTAGGGGGGGCGAACACCGGGGAGCTGTTTTTT. The chain joins TRBV28 to TRBJ2-2; 7 positions match TRBD2. Germline-derived CDR1 and CDR2 are MDHEN and SYDVKM. The CDR3 is made up of 15 amino acids. Losses at the gene ends were 2 bases for V and 0 bases for J; bases not matched to a gene: 0.

The chain recombines TRBV9 with TRBJ2-3; 7 bases agree with TRBD2. Germline loops: CDR1 SGDLS, CDR2 YYNGEE. The CDR3 is 14 residues long. The ends lost 3 bases at V and 2 bases at J; junction bases unmatched: 3. DNA of the CDR3: TGTGCCAGCAGCGCTAGCGGCCCCACAGATACGCAGTATTTT. Translating it yields CASSASGPTDTQYF.

Here the CDR3 DNA reads TGTGCCAGCAGCTTATGGATTACAGGGGGTGAAGAGACCCAGTACTTC. This sequence encodes CASSLWITGGEETQYF. V is TRBV7-2 and J is TRBJ2-5; 8 bases map to TRBD1. The CDR3 is 16 residues long. J gave up 3 bases and V 2 bases, and 8 bases lay outside the gene matches. Germline loops: CDR1 SGHTA, CDR2 FQGNSA.

The rearrangement uses TRBV19 and TRBJ2-1; D possibly corresponds to TRBD1 (5 bases). CDR3 length: 15 amino acids. Trimming pared 3 bases from V and 5 bases from J, leaving 14 bases between. The germline gives CDR1 LNHDA, CDR2 SQIVND (reference sequence). Here the CDR3 reads CASSMGRGRHNEQFF. CDR3 sequence (DNA): TGTGCCAGTAGTATGGGAAGGGGTCGACACAATGAGCAGTTCTTC.

The chain carries TRBV5-1 and TRBJ2-5; D is undetermined. The CDR3 is 15 amino acids. V lost 0 bases and J 0 bases, leaving 9 bases between the germline ends. In germline, CDR1 is SGHRS, CDR2 YFSETQ. The CDR3 DNA is TGCGCCAGCAGCTTGGTACAGCCAAACCAAGAGACCCAGTACTTC. It translates to CASSLVQPNQETQYF.